This T cell receptor beta chain emerged from a study of identical twins (dated by TCRdb to the mid-2010s). About the investigation overall: The study deep-sequenced TCR alpha and beta repertoires from monozygotic twins, unrelated adults of various ages and cord blood to test whether fetal clonotypes persist. To rule out contamination, replicate twin experiments were performed at different times with different library preparation protocols. What the study reported, not specific to this receptor: Conclusions relied on cross-sectional statistical analysis, since the same donors could not be followed over many years. In beta out-of-frame sequences, excess twin sharing was weaker, because having fewer shared sequences lowered the signal-to-noise ratio. Compared with coincidental sharing between unrelated individuals, out-of-frame TCR alpha sequences shared between twins showed an excess of sequences with low generation probability. In monozygotic twins, recombination models systematically underestimated out-of-frame TCR alpha sharing, but the models matched the sharing seen between unrelated individuals. Invariant T cells such as MAIT and iNKT could partly confound zero-insertion analyses, though diverse VJ usage argued against this for most clonotypes. Fewer insertions were carried by abundant cord blood beta clonotypes, a similar but weaker trend appeared in young adult naive repertoires, and no such trend appeared in memory repertoires.

Trimming leaves V shorter by 6 bases and J shorter by 1 base, with the junction holding 13 bases beyond the gene matches. The CDR3 runs 19 residues from the cysteine to the phenylalanine. Only the CDR3 portion is preserved as DNA: 57 bases, with reading frame beginning at the first base. Only healthy Caucasian donors were included. The twin cohort comprised three pairs of female monozygotic twins, all aged roughly 18 to 30 years. Peripheral blood mononuclear cells were the source from which RNA for the TCR libraries was isolated. There are a few counts of this clonotype. This receptor's antigen is unknown. There are no base qualities to consult, and no much larger clone falls within one base. Library generation was performed with 5' RACE. This sample was sequenced with an Illumina HiSeq 2000. A universal primer binding site was introduced by template switching, and a unique molecular identifier was present in the final cDNA, enabling accurate counting of TCR cDNA molecules. Specific primers in the conserved constant-segment region were used to synthesize first-strand cDNA for the TCR alpha and beta chains. To control for contamination, every cDNA library carried two barcodes: a SMART-Mk sample barcode plus Illumina barcodes. TruSeq adapter sequences along with Illumina sample barcodes were introduced in two successive PCR steps. The Illumina HiSeq platform was used with custom primers to sequence TCR alpha and beta cDNA libraries. The original methods were these. MiGEC was used to process raw reads and extract unique molecular identifiers, and MiXCR was used to find CDR3 positions. Recombination models were inferred per individual with the repgenHMM and IGoR tools using an EM algorithm. Shared clonotypes were analyzed with the tcR package in R, and sharing was normalized by the product of cloneset sizes. To study raw recombination free of thymic and clonal selection effects, out-of-frame nonproductive sequences were analyzed. TCRdb cleaned the public reads at Q25 with fastp, built clones with MiXCR and kept in-frame beta chains. Identical CDR3 protein sequences are pooled into one entry, listed with their most common genes and DNA. TCRdb, not the original authors, processed these V and J calls. The sample table contains hundreds of thousands of distinct CDR3 sequences; only one count was recorded for 18% of them. The ten largest clones represent around 14% of the sample.

The same data also went into a second study, on T cells expressing NK-cell markers. The second study, in turn, reports: In sorted CD3+CD56+NKG2C+, CD3+CD56+NKG2C- and CD3+CD56-NKG2C+ T-cell subsets from 7 to 9 donors, TCR beta-chain repertoires were profiled. Seven of the eight sequenced donors were HCMV-seropositive and one was HCMV-seronegative. In several experiments an anti-gammadeltaTCR antibody was added to restrict sorting to alphabetaTCR-expressing T cells. In more than five donors, the dominant CD3+CD56+NKG2C+ clonotypes ranked among the top 10 CD8+ clonotypes, making up roughly 1.0-8% of CD8+ T cells. Those dominant clonotypes were again the most abundant among CD3+CD56-NKG2C+ cells in a handful of donors, at roughly 25-65%. Whether the expanded NKG2C-expressing T cell clones were specific for HCMV antigens remained unclear. All eight donors whose samples were sequenced were randomly selected healthy volunteers, three of them men and five women. A commercial ELISA kit detecting HCMV-specific IgG in serum was used to determine HCMV serostatus. For about 6 donors, unsorted PBMC were also used to sequence bulk peripheral blood T-cell repertoires. Reads were demultiplexed and grouped by UMI with MIGEC, and clonotypes were assembled and quantified with MiTCR. To remove erroneous sequences, TCR cDNA sequences were retained only when supported by two or more reads. The tcR package was used for downstream repertoire analysis, and clonotypes were matched across fractions by CDR3 nucleotide sequence plus V segment. Antigen specificity was annotated against VDJdb with VDJmatch, allowing one amino acid substitution in CDR3.

Sequencing input: PBMCs. The rearranged segments are TRBV12-3 or TRBV12-4 and TRBJ2-1; TRBD2 agrees with 12 junctional bases. The source is a woman between 18 and 29 years old in good health. The DNA is as follows: TGTGCCAGCAGCAGTTTTAGCCTAGCGGGGGGGTCGTCCTACAATGAGCAGTTCTTC. This codes for CASSSFSLAGGSSYNEQFF.